These T cell receptor beta chains were read from a single sample in a study of CD8 T cells in ankylosing spondylitis. TCRdb used MiXCR to reprocess the 5' RACE reads, holding one entry per CDR3 protein. The sample lists 150,000 or so distinct CDR3 sequences; 11% were seen once. Sequenced material: blood, either unsorted or a sorted T cell fraction (not recorded which). The receptor source for this set is a male donor with ankylosing spondylitis or in good health (not recorded which). Both conserved end residues are part of each CDR3. D genes are given only for firm matches. Clone size appears in some rows only: once, few, many, or a class for an expanded clone.

V: TRBV28
D: -
size: -
J: TRBJ2-3
length: 13
CDR3: CASTGAGADTQYF
DNA: TGTGCCAGCACGGGGGCTGGCGCAGATACGCAGTATTTT

V: TRBV20-1
D: TRBD1
size: -
J: TRBJ1-5
length: 16
CDR3: CSARGGTGNSNQPQHF
DNA: TGCAGTGCTAGAGGGGGGACAGGGAATAGCAATCAGCCCCAGCATTTT

V: TRBV5-1
D: TRBD2
size: few
J: TRBJ2-7
length: 15
CDR3: CASSFGSGSSYEQYF
DNA: TGCGCCAGCAGCTTTGGTAGCGGGAGTTCCTACGAGCAGTACTTC

V: TRBV28
D: -
size: many
J: TRBJ1-2
length: 14
CDR3: CASSLAGLLHGYTF
DNA: TGTGCCAGCAGTTTGGCTGGGCTGTTACATGGCTACACCTTC

V: TRBV27
D: -
size: many
J: TRBJ1-5
length: 13
CDR3: CASGPFSNQPQHF
DNA: TGTGCCAGCGGACCCTTTAGCAATCAGCCCCAGCATTTT

V: TRBV11-2
D: -
size: many
J: TRBJ2-1
length: 15
CDR3: CASSLGGGPPNEQFF
DNA: TGTGCCAGCAGCTTAGGTGGGGGGCCACCGAATGAGCAGTTCTTC

V: TRBV11-2
D: TRBD1
size: -
J: TRBJ2-6
length: 18
CDR3: CASSSRQGAGSGANVLTF
DNA: TGTGCCAGCAGCTCCCGACAGGGGGCGGGGTCTGGGGCCAACGTCCTGACTTTC

V: TRBV20-1
D: TRBD2
size: many
J: TRBJ2-1
length: 16
CDR3: CSAGSGLLNRVDEQFF
DNA: TGCAGTGCTGGATCGGGACTACTTAATCGGGTCGATGAGCAGTTCTTC

V: TRBV7-2
D: TRBD2
size: -
J: TRBJ2-1
length: 15
CDR3: CASNRWGGEGNEQFF
DNA: TGTGCCAGCAATCGGTGGGGTGGGGAGGGCAATGAGCAGTTCTTC

V: TRBV24-1
D: TRBD2
size: -
J: TRBJ2-3
length: 16
CDR3: CATSEILADGTDTQYF
DNA: TGTGCCACCAGTGAGATCCTAGCGGATGGCACAGATACGCAGTATTTT

V: TRBV12-3/TRBV12-4
D: TRBD1
size: many
J: TRBJ2-1
length: 14
CDR3: CASSFRDSHNEQFF
DNA: TGTGCCAGCAGTTTTAGGGACAGTCACAATGAGCAGTTCTTC

V: TRBV29-1
D: -
size: -
J: TRBJ2-7
length: 11
CDR3: CSVGQADEQYF
DNA: TGCAGCGTTGGACAGGCCGACGAGCAGTACTTC

V: TRBV5-1
D: -
size: -
J: TRBJ2-2
length: 13
CDR3: CASHRDGTGELFF
DNA: TGCGCCAGCCACAGGGACGGCACCGGGGAGCTGTTTTTT

V: TRBV6-5
D: -
size: many
J: TRBJ2-1
length: 12
CDR3: CASSSTNNEQFF
DNA: TGTGCCAGCAGCAGTACTAACAATGAGCAGTTCTTC

V: TRBV4-1
D: -
size: many
J: TRBJ1-4
length: 14
CDR3: CASSHGIENEKLFF
DNA: TGCGCCAGCAGCCATGGTATAGAGAATGAAAAACTGTTTTTT

V: TRBV9
D: TRBD2
size: many
J: TRBJ2-1
length: 16
CDR3: CASSDFSGKNYNEQFF
DNA: TGTGCCAGCAGTGATTTTAGCGGGAAGAACTACAATGAGCAGTTCTTC

V: TRBV6-6
D: -
size: -
J: TRBJ2-1
length: 12
CDR3: CASTYNYNEQFF
DNA: TGTGCCAGCACTTACAATTACAATGAGCAGTTCTTC

V: TRBV20-1
D: -
size: many
J: TRBJ2-3
length: 13
CDR3: CSATLKGTDTQYF
DNA: TGCAGTGCTACTCTAAAGGGCACAGATACGCAGTATTTT

V: TRBV20-1
D: -
size: -
J: TRBJ1-5
length: 16
CDR3: CSARDRRDTSNQPQHF
DNA: TGCAGTGCTAGAGATAGGCGGGACACCAGCAATCAGCCCCAGCATTTT

V: TRBV20-1
D: -
size: many
J: TRBJ2-7
length: 11
CDR3: CSAPFTYEQYF
DNA: TGCAGTGCCCCATTCACCTACGAGCAGTACTTC

V: TRBV29-1
D: -
size: many
J: TRBJ2-1
length: 13
CDR3: CSATPVRYNEQFF
DNA: TGCAGCGCCACTCCCGTACGGTACAATGAGCAGTTCTTC

V: TRBV12-3/TRBV12-4
D: -
size: many
J: TRBJ1-5
length: 14
CDR3: CASSQQGGNQPQHF
DNA: TGTGCCAGCAGTCAACAGGGAGGCAATCAGCCCCAGCATTTT

V: TRBV20-1
D: TRBD1
size: few
J: TRBJ2-7
length: 12
CDR3: CSATDRAYEQYF
DNA: TGCAGTGCCACAGACAGGGCCTACGAGCAGTACTTC

V: TRBV12-3/TRBV12-4
D: -
size: many
J: TRBJ2-1
length: 14
CDR3: CASRIQQGDNEQFF
DNA: TGTGCCAGCAGGATACAGCAAGGGGACAATGAGCAGTTCTTC

V: TRBV7-7
D: -
size: -
J: TRBJ2-1
length: 12
CDR3: CASSSVSDEQFF
DNA: TGTGCCAGCAGCTCAGTTAGCGATGAGCAGTTCTTC

V: TRBV4-1
D: -
size: -
J: TRBJ1-2
length: 15
CDR3: CASRGRGTVNYGYTF
DNA: TGCGCCAGCAGGGGTCGGGGAACAGTTAACTATGGCTACACCTTC

V: TRBV5-1
D: -
size: many
J: TRBJ2-1
length: 15
CDR3: CASSLSGTEYNKQFF
DNA: TGCGCCAGCAGCTTGTCCGGGACCGAATACAACAAGCAGTTCTTC

V: TRBV2
D: TRBD1
size: few
J: TRBJ1-4
length: 14
CDR3: CASTTDRLNEKLFF
DNA: TGTGCCAGCACCACGGACAGGCTTAATGAAAAACTGTTTTTT

V: TRBV6-2/TRBV6-3
D: -
size: many
J: TRBJ1-5
length: 12
CDR3: CASTQGHQPQHF
DNA: TGTGCCAGCACCCAGGGGCATCAGCCCCAGCATTTT

V: TRBV5-1
D: TRBD1
size: many
J: TRBJ1-4
length: 17
CDR3: CASSNRAGGTTSEKLFF
DNA: TGCGCCAGCAGCAATAGGGCAGGGGGGACGACGAGTGAAAAACTGTTTTTT

V: TRBV7-9
D: -
size: many
J: TRBJ2-3
length: 15
CDR3: CTWTPGLTGTDTQYF
DNA: TGTACCTGGACACCGGGGCTAACAGGGACAGATACGCAGTATTTT

V: TRBV7-9
D: TRBD2
size: -
J: TRBJ2-7
length: 17
CDR3: CASSFDLAGGISYEQYF
DNA: TGTGCCAGCAGCTTTGACCTAGCGGGAGGGATCTCCTACGAGCAGTACTTC

V: TRBV5-1
D: TRBD1
size: few
J: TRBJ1-1
length: 16
CDR3: CASSRQQGGGNTEAFF
DNA: TGCGCCAGCAGCCGGCAACAGGGGGGAGGGAACACTGAAGCTTTCTTT

V: TRBV12-3/TRBV12-4
D: -
size: many
J: TRBJ1-6
length: 14
CDR3: CASSHGQPNSPLHF
DNA: TGTGCCAGCAGCCATGGACAGCCCAATTCACCCCTCCACTTT

V: TRBV7-2
D: -
size: -
J: TRBJ2-1
length: 12
CDR3: CASSSLANEQFF
DNA: TGTGCCAGCAGCTCACTAGCCAATGAGCAGTTCTTC

V: TRBV6-1
D: TRBD1
size: -
J: TRBJ2-7
length: 15
CDR3: CASRSPGTVNYEQYF
DNA: TGTGCCAGCAGGAGCCCCGGGACAGTCAACTACGAGCAGTACTTC

V: TRBV11-2
D: TRBD2
size: -
J: TRBJ2-3
length: 17
CDR3: CASSLDWTSGSTDTQYF
DNA: TGTGCCAGCAGCTTAGACTGGACTAGCGGTAGCACAGATACGCAGTATTTT

V: TRBV5-1
D: TRBD1
size: many
J: TRBJ2-1
length: 13
CDR3: CASSGDSYNEQFF
DNA: TGCGCCAGCAGCGGGGACAGTTACAATGAGCAGTTCTTC

V: TRBV25-1
D: -
size: many
J: TRBJ1-4
length: 15
CDR3: CASSKTGATNEKLFF
DNA: TGTGCCAGCAGTAAAACAGGAGCAACTAATGAAAAACTGTTTTTT

V: TRBV11-3
D: -
size: -
J: TRBJ2-4
length: 13
CDR3: CASSPLSGNIQYF
DNA: TGTGCCAGCAGCCCCTTATCGGGGAACATTCAGTACTTC

V: TRBV6-1
D: TRBD1
size: many
J: TRBJ1-5
length: 14
CDR3: CASSPGQGDQPQHF
DNA: TGTGCCAGCAGTCCGGGACAGGGGGATCAGCCCCAGCATTTT

V: TRBV6-1
D: -
size: -
J: TRBJ1-1
length: 17
CDR3: CASRLYSRAYLNTEAFF
DNA: TGTGCCAGCAGACTTTACTCCCGAGCGTACCTGAACACTGAAGCTTTCTTT

V: TRBV12-3/TRBV12-4
D: -
size: many
J: TRBJ2-1
length: 14
CDR3: CASSWESSYNEQFF
DNA: TGTGCCAGCAGTTGGGAGAGCTCCTACAATGAGCAGTTCTTC

V: TRBV14
D: TRBD2
size: -
J: TRBJ2-1
length: 18
CDR3: CASTKTGETSGTYNEQFF
DNA: TGTGCCAGCACCAAGACTGGTGAGACTAGCGGGACCTACAATGAGCAGTTCTTC

V: TRBV10-1
D: -
size: many
J: TRBJ2-5
length: 12
CDR3: CASRDRKETQYF
DNA: TGCGCCAGCAGGGACAGAAAAGAGACCCAGTACTTC

V: TRBV7-2
D: TRBD1
size: few
J: TRBJ1-3
length: 15
CDR3: CASSTQTGSGNTIYF
DNA: TGTGCCAGCAGCACACAGACAGGGTCAGGAAACACCATATATTTT

V: TRBV7-6
D: TRBD2
size: few
J: TRBJ2-3
length: 15
CDR3: CASSLVAGGADTQYF
DNA: TGTGCCAGCAGCTTAGTAGCGGGAGGGGCAGATACGCAGTATTTT

V: TRBV9
D: TRBD2
size: few
J: TRBJ2-1
length: 17
CDR3: CASSVGSSGGSYNEQFF
DNA: TGTGCCAGCAGCGTAGGGTCTAGCGGGGGTTCCTACAATGAGCAGTTCTTC

V: TRBV7-9
D: -
size: -
J: TRBJ1-5
length: 14
CDR3: CASSMTEGSQPQHF
DNA: TGTGCCAGCAGCATGACAGAGGGTTCTCAGCCCCAGCATTTT

V: TRBV7-2
D: TRBD2
size: many
J: TRBJ2-2
length: 16
CDR3: CASSRRASGNTGELFF
DNA: TGTGCCAGCAGCCGCCGAGCTAGCGGGAACACCGGGGAGCTGTTTTTT

V: TRBV7-2
D: -
size: few
J: TRBJ1-4
length: 14
CDR3: CASSPTGLNEKLFF
DNA: TGTGCCAGCAGCCCGACAGGTCTCAATGAAAAACTGTTTTTT

V: TRBV9
D: -
size: many
J: TRBJ2-2
length: 15
CDR3: CASSIRGGGTGELFF
DNA: TGTGCCAGCAGCATCAGAGGTGGGGGCACCGGGGAGCTGTTTTTT